The T cell receptor (beta chain) described here comes from a study of blood T cell repertoires in COVID-19. The CDR3 is made up of 18 amino acids. CDR1 is SGHRS and CDR2 is YFSETQ in the germline V gene. V lost 0 bases and J 3 bases, leaving 22 bases between the germline ends. Generated by immunoSEQ multiplex PCR, the TCRdb table keeps only in-frame clones and is missing some. The repertoire holds fewer than 400,000 clones, around nine tenths seen once, with approximately 9.3% in the top ten. There are a few counts of this clone. The origin of this receptor is a woman aged 45-59 years who had recovered from COVID-19. The V and J genes are TRBV5-1 and TRBJ2-7, with a tentative D call TRBD2 (7 bases). Sequencing was carried out using PBMCs or T cells enriched from blood (not recorded which). The CDR3 reads CASSLEGWRGPSGYEQYF. The CDR3 DNA is TGCGCCAGCAGCTTGGAGGGTTGGCGGGGGCCGTCGGGCTACGAGCAGTACTTC.